These 12 T cell receptor beta chains came from one sample sequenced in a study of beta chain features in type 1 diabetes. Whole-study findings and limits: Patients with Type 1 diabetes showed moderately but significantly shorter TCRB CDR3s in all four CD4+ subsets.

The authors reverse transcribed all of the isolated RNA, so sequencing captured expressed TCRB transcripts. The data were produced by immunoSEQ multiplex PCR, yet TCRdb's version contains in-frame clones alone and is incomplete. The sample includes a few hundred thousand clones, roughly 12% of them seen just once. Their specific antigens are unknown. Material for sequencing was naive CD4+ T cells from blood. The receptor set was obtained from a woman under 30 with type 1 diabetes.

The rearrangement uses TRBV28 and TRBJ1-2; TRBD1 is a possible D gene (5 bases). Trimming removed 11 bases at V and 0 bases at J, with 13 bases between. The germline CDR1 and CDR2 sequences are MDHEN and SYDVKM. This CDR3 region has 13 residues. The CDR3 nucleotides read TGTGCCTATGGAGGGGTCTCTAACTATGGCTACACCTTC. Protein sequence: CAYGGVSNYGYTF.

The rearrangement joins TRBV7-6 to TRBJ1-5, with D perhaps matching TRBD1 (6 bases). Germline assignment: CDR1 SGHVS and CDR2 FNYEAQ. Trimming took 1 base from V and 5 from J, leaving 9 bases between them. The CDR3 length is 14 residues. The DNA for the CDR3 is TGTGCCAGCAGCTTAGTGGCAGGGGATCAGCCCCAGCATTTT. Protein product: CASSLVAGDQPQHF.

The rearrangement joins TRBV29-1 to TRBJ1-4, with D possibly TRBD1 on 5 matching bases. CDR3 size: 13 residues. Trimming removed 4 bases from V and 8 bases from J, with 14 bases in between. CDR1 and CDR2 (germline): SQVTM, ANQGSEA. CDR3 sequence reads: CSVGDGGREKLFF. CDR3 nucleotide sequence: TGCAGCGTTGGGGACGGGGGTCGCGAAAAACTGTTTTTT.

This chain connects TRBV15 to TRBJ2-7; D may be TRBD2 (6 bases). Germline V gene data show CDR1 as LNHNV and CDR2 as YYDKDF (reference sequence). Trimming removed 2 bases from V and 2 bases from J, with 16 bases in between. The CDR3 extends over 16 amino acids. This CDR3 reads CATSRPPGVGTYEQYF. CDR3 coding DNA: TGTGCCACCAGCAGACCACCGGGGGTGGGCACCTACGAGCAGTACTTC.

This clone has only a few counts. The gene calls are TRBV4-2 and TRBJ1-2; D gene uncertain. The germline CDR1 and CDR2 sequences are LGHNA and YNFKEQ. The V end was cut by 0 bases, the J end by 4 bases, with 3 bases between. CDR3 size: 12 residues. CDR3 nucleotide sequence: TGTGCCAGCAGCCAAGACAGCTATGGCTACACCTTC. This gives the protein CASSQDSYGYTF.

The rearrangement links TRBV18 to TRBJ2-7, with 12 bases aligning to TRBD1. Germline values: CDR1 KGHSH, CDR2 LQKENI. The CDR3 spans 16 residues. V was pared by 4 bases and J by 0 bases, with 4 bases of the junction left unmatched. CDR3 residues: CASSRDRGLTSYEQYF. DNA for the CDR3: TGTGCCAGCTCACGGGACAGGGGGCTTACCTCCTACGAGCAGTACTTC. The full variable domain, its missing parts supplied by reference TRBV18 and TRBJ2-7, is NAGVMQNPRHLVRRRGQEARLRCSPMKGHSHVYWYRQLPEEGLKFMVYLQKENIIDESGMPKERFSAEFPKEGPSILRIQQVVRGDSAAYFCASSRDRGLTSYEQYFGPGTRLTVT.

This clone was seen only a few times. V usage is TRBV7-9 and J usage is TRBJ2-7; 9 nucleotides agree with TRBD1. This CDR3 comprises 14 residues. The junction had 9 bases not matched to a gene; V was cut back by 1 base and J by 11 bases. Germline V lookup: CDR1 SEHNR, CDR2 FQNEAQ (reference sequence). CDR3 residues: CASSLESDRGSEYF. CDR3 DNA: TGTGCCAGCAGCTTAGAGAGTGACAGGGGGTCGGAGTACTTC. Full variable domain (missing parts from reference TRBV7-9 and TRBJ2-7): DTGVSQNPRHKITKRGQNVTFRCDPISEHNRLYWYRQTLGQGPEFLTYFQNEAQLEKSRLLSDRFSAERPKGSFSTLEIQRTEQGDSAMYLCASSLESDRGSEYFGPGTRLTVT.

The sample holds a few counts of this clone. The chain is built from TRBV28 and TRBJ2-2; D uncertain. The V end was cut by 2 bases, the J end by 0 bases, with 7 bases between. The CDR3 spans 15 residues. CDR1 is MDHEN, CDR2 SYDVKM, per germline. CDR3: CASSLIRSNTGELFF. In DNA, the CDR3 is TGTGCCAGCAGTTTAATCAGATCGAACACCGGGGAGCTGTTTTTT.

The V and J genes are TRBV4-3 and TRBJ1-2; D possibly corresponds to TRBD1 (5 bases). The CDR3 loop spans 14 amino acids. The germline CDR1 and CDR2 sequences are LGHNA and YSLEER. V lost 1 base to trimming and J lost 5 bases, with 11 bases between them. The CDR3 sequence is CASSQGSGLYGYTF. CDR3 coding DNA: TGCGCCAGCAGCCAAGGGTCAGGGTTGTATGGCTACACCTTC.

This clone was detected only a few times. The chain combines TRBV29-1 with TRBJ2-7; 12 nucleotides line up with TRBD2. The CDR3 length is 15 residues. From germline, CDR1 is SQVTM and CDR2 ANQGSEA. V lost 8 bases to trimming and J lost 6 bases; unmatched junction nucleotides: 14. The CDR3: CSHSGPGLAGVEQYF. In DNA, the CDR3 is TGCAGCCATTCGGGACCGGGACTAGCGGGTGTCGAGCAGTACTTC.

This clone was found a few times. The J gene is TRBJ2-3, the V gene TRBV5-6; no clear D gene. CDR1 is SGHDT and CDR2 is YYEEEE in the germline V gene. This CDR3 region has 14 residues. Trimming removed 5 bases from V and 6 bases from J, with 16 bases in between. CDR3 DNA: TGTGCCAGCAGGGCGCGGCGGAAGGTGGATACGCAGTATTTT. Translating it yields CASRARRKVDTQYF.

This clone was observed a few times. This rearrangement joins TRBV5-4 to TRBJ1-1, with D tentatively TRBD1 (6 bases). CDR1 and CDR2 (germline): SGHNT, YYREEE (reference sequence). CDR3 length equals 15 residues. V lost 5 bases and J 6 bases, leaving 20 bases between the germline ends. CDR3: CASRFGLGTLAEAFF. In DNA form, the CDR3 reads TGTGCCAGCAGATTTGGGTTGGGGACACTCGCTGAAGCTTTCTTT.